A single sample is the source of the 14 T cell receptor beta chains below, sequenced in a study of blood T cell repertoires in COVID-19. Here immunoSEQ multiplex PCR was the method, and the copy in TCRdb shows in-frame clones only, minus some. The repertoire holds about 180,000 clones, approximately 80% seen once, with around 14% in the top ten. Material: PBMCs or T cells enriched from blood (not recorded which). The origin of the receptors is a man in his fifties or sixties who had been exposed to COVID-19.

This clone was found a few times. This chain joins TRBV7-8 and TRBJ2-7; D might be TRBD1 (6 bases). The germline V gene encodes CDR1 SGHVS and CDR2 FQNEAQ. This CDR3 is 12 amino acids long. The V end was cut by 6 bases, the J end by 2 bases, with 8 bases between. CDR3: CASSTGTYEQYF. CDR3 bases: TGTGCCAGCAGTACAGGGACCTACGAGCAGTACTTC.

V is TRBV6-5 and J is TRBJ2-2; TRBD1 matches 8 bases. V was pared by 2 bases and J by 7 bases, with 3 bases of the junction left unmatched. The germline V gene encodes CDR1 MNHEY and CDR2 SVGAGI. The CDR3 sequence is 14 residues long. The CDR3 region has the DNA TGTGCCAGCAGTTACGGACAGGGCGGCGGGGAGCTGTTTTTT. It yields the protein CASSYGQGGGELFF.

This clone was counted a single time. The chain uses TRBV20-1 and TRBJ2-5; D is unresolved. This CDR3 has 11 amino acids. Germline lookup yields CDR1 DFQATT and CDR2 SNEGSKA (reference sequence). V dropped 4 bases and J dropped 2 bases, with 5 bases sitting between them. CDR3 sequence: CSATQQETQYF. CDR3 in DNA: TGCAGTGCTACCCAGCAAGAGACCCAGTACTTC.

The chain carries TRBV27 and TRBJ2-5; 7 bases are shared with TRBD1. CDR1 is MNHEY, CDR2 SMNVEV, per germline (reference sequence). This CDR3 spans 13 amino acids. J lost 7 bases, V lost 3 bases, and 5 bases had no gene match. The CDR3 is CASSFTGVRTQYF. CDR3 DNA: TGTGCCAGCAGTTTTACAGGGGTGAGGACCCAGTACTTC.

This clone came up many times. The chain links TRBV4-1 to TRBJ2-7, with 7 nucleotides matching TRBD2. The germline V gene has CDR1 MGHRA and CDR2 YSYEKL. The CDR3 sequence is 17 residues long. J gave up 3 bases and V 0 bases, and 11 bases lay outside the gene matches. CDR3 in DNA: TGCGCCAGCAGCCAAGATTCCCCTGCGGGAGAAAGCTACGAGCAGTACTTC. The encoded protein is CASSQDSPAGESYEQYF.

This sequence joins TRBV7-3 and TRBJ1-1, with D maybe TRBD1 (6 bases). The V end lost 3 bases, the J end lost 4 bases, and 15 bases lay between the germline ends. The germline V gene has CDR1 SGHTA and CDR2 FQGTGA. This CDR3 contains 15 residues. CDR3 coding DNA: TGTGCCAGCAGCTTCGGCGCGGGGGCGACCACTGAAGCTTTCTTT. This translates into CASSFGAGATTEAFF.

The chain links TRBV7-2 to TRBJ2-3; D possibly corresponds to TRBD2 (6 bases). Germline CDR1 is SGHTA and CDR2 is FQGNSA. The CDR3 extends over 16 amino acids. With 5 bases removed from V and 4 bases from J, the gap between germline ends came to 19 bases. The CDR3 nucleotides are TGTGCCAGCAGCCCTAGGGACTTCCCTGGGGCAGATACGCAGTATTTT. Translation: CASSPRDFPGADTQYF.

This rearrangement joins TRBV3-1 (or the pseudogene TRBV3-2) to TRBJ1-1; TRBD1 is a possible D gene (6 bases). The CDR3 consists of 14 residues. Germline V gene sequence: CDR1 LGHDT, CDR2 YNNKEL (reference sequence). V was shortened by 1 base and J by 5 bases, with 11 bases between the two germline ends. This CDR3 reads CASSQVGTSTEAFF. In nucleotides, the CDR3 is TGTGCCAGCAGCCAAGTCGGGACAAGTACTGAAGCTTTCTTT.

The chain recombines TRBV18 with TRBJ1-4; TRBD1 matches at 7 bases. The CDR3 is 11 amino acids. The J segment lost 14 bases and the V segment lost 3 bases, leaving 3 bases of the junction unmatched. Germline-derived CDR1 and CDR2 are KGHSH and LQKENI. The CDR3 region has the DNA TGTGCCAGCTCACCTTCACAGGGGCTGTTTTTT. It translates to CASSPSQGLFF.

This clone has more than one count but fewer than ten. This chain connects TRBV25-1 to TRBJ1-1; TRBD1 might be the D (6 bases). V lost 5 bases and J lost 6, with 16 bases in between. Germline values: CDR1 MGHDK, CDR2 SYGVNS. CDR3 length equals 14 residues. For the CDR3, the DNA is TGTGCCAGCAGTAAGGACAGCAGTATCGCTGAAGCTTTCTTT. Protein: CASSKDSSIAEAFF.

The J gene is TRBJ2-5, the V gene TRBV28; D is perhaps TRBD2 (5 bases). The CDR3 totals 15 residues. Trimming left V 5 bases short and J 4 bases short, with 17 bases between. Germline assignment: CDR1 MDHEN and CDR2 SYDVKM. The CDR3 DNA reads TGTGCCAGCAGTCTCCAACTAGTCTCACGAGAGACCCAGTACTTC. Protein sequence: CASSLQLVSRETQYF.

The gene calls are TRBV25-1 and TRBJ2-7; maybe TRBD1 (5 bases). Trimming removed 9 bases from V and 0 bases from J, with 15 bases in between. Germline lookup yields CDR1 MGHDK and CDR2 SYGVNS. The CDR3 has 14 amino acids. CDR3 in amino acids: CASAGQGFSYEQYF. CDR3 DNA sequence: TGTGCCAGTGCAGGGCAGGGATTCTCCTACGAGCAGTACTTC.

The rearrangement links TRBV14 to TRBJ2-7; 9 nucleotides match TRBD2. This CDR3 has 21 amino acids. Germline V gene data show CDR1 as SGHDN and CDR2 as FVKESK. J lost 4 bases, V lost 5 bases, and 27 bases had no gene match. CDR3 residues: CASSYSMNTSSVTSGKYEQYF. For the CDR3, the DNA is TGTGCCAGCAGCTACTCTATGAATACCTCCTCTGTGACTAGCGGAAAGTACGAGCAGTACTTC.

The chain has TRBV5-5 and TRBJ2-1; TRBD2 agrees at 11 bases. Losses at the gene ends were 4 bases for V and 5 bases for J; bases not matched to a gene: 5. CDR1 and CDR2 (germline): SGHKS, YYEKEE (reference sequence). The CDR3 loop spans 15 amino acids. The CDR3 DNA is TGTGCCAGCAGCGCCGGACTAGCGGGCAACAATGAGCAGTTCTTC. Its translation is CASSAGLAGNNEQFF.